This T cell receptor (beta chain) originates from a study of cytomegalovirus exposure and HLA in healthy donors. Study outcomes and limitations: When analyzed later, a missense DCLRE1C variant was found to be linked to TCR beta V- and J-gene trimming. Productive rates of about 87% or about 30% were seen for most TCR beta V segments in an earlier analysis. HLA alleles were associated with 18,000 or so TCR beta sequences in a later analysis at 0.05 false discovery rate. TRBV6-2, TRBV6-3 and other indistinguishable V segments were excluded.

V lost 3 bases and J lost 3; bases outside the gene matches: 5. This CDR3 has 14 amino acids. Germline CDR1 and CDR2: SGHVS and FNYEAQ. Primers included in the PCR were 60 Vbeta and 13 Jbeta primers. The repertoire was sequenced with immunoSEQ multiplex PCR; TCRdb's copy has only in-frame clones and lacks some. The data contain roughly 140,000 clones, around 76% of them singletons. Worth noting for this clone: Antigen specificity is unknown.

J is TRBJ2-7 and V is TRBV7-6; TRBD1 aligns across 7 bases. The sample comprised PBMCs. The source is a male donor in good health and CMV-seronegative. CDR3 sequence reads: CASSFGTADYEQYF. The DNA for the CDR3 is TGTGCCAGCAGCTTCGGGACAGCCGACTACGAGCAGTACTTC.